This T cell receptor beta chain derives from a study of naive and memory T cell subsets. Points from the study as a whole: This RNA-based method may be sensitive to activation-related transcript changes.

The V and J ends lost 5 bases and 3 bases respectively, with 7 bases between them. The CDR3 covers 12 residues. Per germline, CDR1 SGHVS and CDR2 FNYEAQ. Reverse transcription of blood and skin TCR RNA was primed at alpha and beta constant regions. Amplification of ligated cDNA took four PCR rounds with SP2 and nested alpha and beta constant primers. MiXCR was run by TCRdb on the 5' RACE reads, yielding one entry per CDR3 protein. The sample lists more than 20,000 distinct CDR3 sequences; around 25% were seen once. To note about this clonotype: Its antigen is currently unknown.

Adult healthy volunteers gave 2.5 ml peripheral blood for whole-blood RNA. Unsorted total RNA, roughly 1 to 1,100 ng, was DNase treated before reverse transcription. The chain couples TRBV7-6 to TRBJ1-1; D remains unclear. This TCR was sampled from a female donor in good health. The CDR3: CASSQRDTEAFF. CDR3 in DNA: TGTGCCAGCAGCCAAAGGGACACTGAAGCTTTCTTT.